In this sample, the clone carrying this T cell receptor (beta chain) turned up once. Its cognate antigen is unknown. Assay: immunoSEQ multiplex PCR; the TCRdb copy retains only in-frame clones and omits some. The sample contains roughly 100,000 clones, roughly 86% of which appear only once. The sample originates from a study of cytomegalovirus exposure and HLA in healthy donors. Study-level findings and limits: The listing of fewer than 200 TCR beta chains classed them as cytomegalovirus-associated.

V was trimmed by 3 bases and J by 3 bases, leaving 11 bases between them. CDR1 and CDR2 (germline): KGHSH, LQKENI. The CDR3 sequence is 14 residues long. V and J are TRBV18 and TRBJ1-1; D may be TRBD1 (5 bases). The TCR comes from a young woman in good health and CMV-seropositive. Sequenced sample: PBMCs. CDR3 in amino acids: CASSPGGFDTEAFF. CDR3 coding DNA: TGTGCCAGCTCACCGGGGGGGTTTGACACTGAAGCTTTCTTT.